A selection of T cell receptor beta chains follows, all from one sample in a study of T cell responses to AZD1222 COVID-19 vaccine. Produced via immunoSEQ multiplex PCR; TCRdb's table is partial and in-frame only. Among around 120,000 clones listed, 80% to 90% were seen once. Sample: peripheral blood, taken on day 0 of AZD1222 vaccination. The receptors come from an adult in good health. Each CDR3 is given with its conserved first and last residue. The order of the fields is V gene, J gene, D gene, clone size, CDR3 DNA, CDR3 protein. The D gene is left open where the match is weak. Some rows have no size entry. The others give once, few or many, or a class for an expanded clone.

TRBV4-1,TRBJ1-1,NA,NA,TGCGCCAGCAGCCAAGCCCTTGCACGCAGGGACACTGAAGCTTTCTTT,CASSQALARRDTEAFF
TRBV7-2,TRBJ2-3,NA,NA,TGTGCCAGCAGCTTGATAGTATTCACGCAGTATTTT,CASSLIVFTQYF
TRBV30,TRBJ2-2,TRBD1,once,TGTGCCTGGAGTCCCGGGACAGGGAACACCGGGGAGCTGTTTTTT,CAWSPGTGNTGELFF
TRBV2,TRBJ2-2,NA,NA,TGTGCCAGCAGTGAAGATTTTCCTTACACCGGGGAGCTGTTTTTT,CASSEDFPYTGELFF
TRBV24-1,TRBJ1-1,NA,NA,TGTGCCACCAGTGAACTCGAGTGGGGGGAGGAGTTCTTT,CATSELEWGEEFF
TRBV7-3,TRBJ2-3,TRBD2,NA,TGTGCCAGCAGCTCCCGTGGGGGGGGCACAGATACGCAGTATTTT,CASSSRGGGTDTQYF
TRBV11-3,TRBJ2-1,TRBD1,NA,TGTGCCAGCAGACGGGACAGGGGCTTCAATGAGCAGTTCTTC,CASRRDRGFNEQFF
TRBV14,TRBJ1-2,NA,NA,TGTGCCAGCAGCCGGAACCTTGAGGTTACGGGTGGCTACACCTTC,CASSRNLEVTGGYTF
TRBV30,TRBJ1-4,NA,NA,TGTGCCTGGAATAATGCTGAAAAACTGTTTTTT,CAWNNAEKLFF
TRBV6-5,TRBJ2-7,NA,NA,TGTGCCAGCACTCGCAGGGGGACTCTTGCCTACGAGCAGTACTTC,CASTRRGTLAYEQYF
TRBV5-1,TRBJ2-5,TRBD1,NA,TGCGCCAGCAGCGGGACAGGGTTCGGCTTACAAGAGACCCAGTACTTC,CASSGTGFGLQETQYF
TRBV5-1,TRBJ1-6,NA,NA,TGCGCCAGCAGCCCCGGACTGAATTCACCCCTCCACTTT,CASSPGLNSPLHF
TRBV20-1,TRBJ2-5,NA,NA,TGCAGTGCTGGAGAGACCCAGTACTTC,CSAGETQYF
TRBV7-2,TRBJ1-3,NA,NA,TGTGCCAGCAGCTTAGTCCAGGTTTCTGGAAACACCATATATTTT,CASSLVQVSGNTIYF
TRBV25-1,TRBJ1-5,NA,once,TGTGCCAGCAGTGAACGGGGGAACTATCAGCCCCAGCATTTT,CASSERGNYQPQHF
TRBV30,TRBJ2-5,NA,NA,TGTGCCTGGAGTCAGGGGATGGCTAGGACAGAGACCCAGTACTTC,CAWSQGMARTETQYF
TRBV3-1/TRBV3-2,TRBJ2-7,TRBD2,NA,TGTGCCACCAACCCTGGGGGGAGCGGGAGGGCCTCCTACGAGCAGTACTTC,CATNPGGSGRASYEQYF
TRBV4-3,TRBJ2-1,NA,NA,TGCGCCAGCAGCTATAATTTAGCGGCAGTCTCCTACAATGAGCAGTTCTTC,CASSYNLAAVSYNEQFF
TRBV9,TRBJ1-4,NA,NA,TGTGCCAGCAGCGGGGAGAGGCAGAAACTGTTTTTT,CASSGERQKLFF
TRBV4-2,TRBJ1-1,NA,few,TGTGCCAGCAGCCAAGATAGGTTGAACTCGAACACTGAAGCTTTCTTT,CASSQDRLNSNTEAFF
TRBV3-1/TRBV3-2,TRBJ2-1,TRBD2,NA,TGTGCCAGCAGCCAAGTCGGCGGGGCTAGCGGGAAATACAATGAGCAGTTCTTC,CASSQVGGASGKYNEQFF
TRBV19,TRBJ1-5,TRBD1,NA,TGTGCCAGTACCCAGGGGGCGAGGAGCAATCAGCCCCAGCATTTT,CASTQGARSNQPQHF
TRBV6-4,TRBJ1-1,NA,NA,TGTGCCAGCAGCCTAATGACTACCGGGAAAAACACTGAAGCTTTCTTT,CASSLMTTGKNTEAFF
TRBV7-8,TRBJ2-6,TRBD2,few,TGTGCCAGCAGCTTAGGCCGGACTAGCGGGAGGTCTGGGGCCAACGTCCTGACTTTC,CASSLGRTSGRSGANVLTF
TRBV27,TRBJ1-6,TRBD1,once,TGTGCCAGCAGTCTCAGACAGGGGGCCGATAATTCACCCCTCCACTTT,CASSLRQGADNSPLHF
TRBV11-1,TRBJ1-1,TRBD1,NA,TGTGCCAGCAGCTTAGAGGGGGCTCGTACTGAAGCTTTCTTT,CASSLEGARTEAFF
TRBV15,TRBJ2-1,NA,NA,TGTGCCACCAGCAGAGCGGCCGTCGCACGCACAGGGACTGAGCAGTTCTTC,CATSRAAVARTGTEQFF
TRBV5-4,TRBJ2-1,TRBD2,NA,TGTGCCAGCAGCTGGGGGGGGACTAGCGCTTACAATGAGCAGTTCTTC,CASSWGGTSAYNEQFF
TRBV19,TRBJ1-1,NA,NA,TGTGCCAGTAGTATAGATGCCGAATTGGGCACTGAAGCTTTCTTT,CASSIDAELGTEAFF
TRBV11-2,TRBJ1-1,NA,NA,TGTGCCAGCAGCTCTCTTAAGAGGAAAGGCACTGAAGCTTTCTTT,CASSSLKRKGTEAFF
TRBV27,TRBJ1-2,NA,NA,TGTGCCAGCAGTTTATATGGGTTGGTCGGTGGCTACACCTTC,CASSLYGLVGGYTF
TRBV3-1/TRBV3-2,TRBJ1-1,NA,NA,TGTGCCAGCAGCTCCCGGGGAGGGAGACTTAACACTGAAGCTTTCTTT,CASSSRGGRLNTEAFF
TRBV6-6,TRBJ2-1,NA,NA,TGTGCCAGCAGTTATAGGCCGCCGGGGGCGGGGGAGCAGTTCTTC,CASSYRPPGAGEQFF
TRBV6-5,TRBJ1-1,TRBD1,NA,TGTGCCAGCAGTTACACCGGACAGGTTGAAGCTTTCTTT,CASSYTGQVEAFF
TRBV7-2,TRBJ1-4,NA,few,TGTGCCAGCAGCTCAGGAATCTATGTTACTAATGAAAAACTGTTTTTT,CASSSGIYVTNEKLFF
TRBV9,TRBJ1-1,NA,NA,TGTGCCAGCAGCTCTCGGATAAGGGAAGATGGAGACACTGAAGCTTTCTTT,CASSSRIREDGDTEAFF
TRBV3-1/TRBV3-2,TRBJ2-1,TRBD2,NA,TGTGCCAGCAGCCAGCTACCGGGACTAGCGGTCTACAATGAGCAGTTCTTC,CASSQLPGLAVYNEQFF
TRBV27,TRBJ2-7,TRBD2,NA,TGTGCCAGCAGCTTCGCGGGAGCATTCAACGAGCAGTACTTC,CASSFAGAFNEQYF
TRBV19,TRBJ1-4,NA,NA,TGTGCCAGTAGTACTCCGGGGAGGGCAAGTAATGAAAAACTGTTTTTT,CASSTPGRASNEKLFF
TRBV3-1/TRBV3-2,TRBJ2-1,NA,NA,TGTGCCAGCAGCCAAGGGACAGTTATCCATGAGCAGTTCTTC,CASSQGTVIHEQFF
TRBV3-1/TRBV3-2,TRBJ1-4,TRBD1,NA,TGTGCCAGCAGCCAAGTAGGGACAGGGATTACTAATGAAAAACTGTTTTTT,CASSQVGTGITNEKLFF
TRBV28,TRBJ1-1,NA,NA,TGTGCCAGCAACCTGGGGGGGGAACCCCTCGGCTCTGAAGCTTTCTTT,CASNLGGEPLGSEAFF
TRBV9,TRBJ1-2,TRBD1,NA,TGTGCCAGCAGCCCCCGGACAGGGAACTATGGCTACACCTTC,CASSPRTGNYGYTF
TRBV5-5,TRBJ1-3,NA,few,TGTGCCAGCAGCCCTACTCCCTTAGGAAGCTCCCTTTTGGCTGGAAACACCATATATTTT,CASSPTPLGSSLLAGNTIYF
TRBV11-3,TRBJ2-7,NA,NA,TGTGCCAGCAGCTTAGGGGTCCAGTTGAGCTCCTACGAGCAGTACTTC,CASSLGVQLSSYEQYF
TRBV7-9,TRBJ1-3,TRBD1,NA,TGTGCCAGCAGCCGACAGGGAAACTCTGGAAACACCATATATTTT,CASSRQGNSGNTIYF
TRBV7-9,TRBJ2-7,NA,NA,TGTGCCAGCAGCTTAACTGGGTACGAGCAGTACTTC,CASSLTGYEQYF
TRBV7-3,TRBJ2-3,TRBD2,NA,TGTGCCAGCAGCTTAGTCGCGGGAGGGGGTCCAGATACGCAGTATTTT,CASSLVAGGGPDTQYF
TRBV6-5,TRBJ1-2,NA,NA,TGTGCCAGCAGGATGGAGTACGGGTATGGCTACACCTTC,CASRMEYGYGYTF
TRBV5-4,TRBJ2-1,NA,NA,TGTGCCAGCAGCTTGGTGGGACCACGGGTCTTC,CASSLVGPRVF
TRBV5-8,TRBJ1-2,TRBD1,NA,TGTGCCAGCAGCTATGACAGACAGGGCCAGCGGGGCTACACCTTC,CASSYDRQGQRGYTF
TRBV5-1,TRBJ1-4,NA,NA,TGCGCCAGCAGCTTGTGGGATAATGAAAAACTGTTTTTT,CASSLWDNEKLFF
TRBV6-4,TRBJ1-2,TRBD1,few,TGTGCCAGCAGCTTGCACAGGGGCGAAGGCTATGGCTACACCTTC,CASSLHRGEGYGYTF
TRBV6-2/TRBV6-3,TRBJ1-5,TRBD1,NA,TGTGCCAGCAGTTACGCGGCAGGGGGCAGCAATCAGCCCCAGCATTTT,CASSYAAGGSNQPQHF
TRBV5-6,TRBJ1-6,NA,many,TGTGCCAGCAGCTTGGGGGGGTCACCCCTCCACTTT,CASSLGGSPLHF